What follows are 27 T cell receptor beta chains derived from one specimen sequenced in a study of technical replicates of blood from a handful of donors. The assay was immunoSEQ multiplex PCR, and TCRdb's table has in-frame clones only and misses some. The table has about 79,000 clones, more than 85% seen once. The sample was T cells isolated from PBMCs. The receptors here all came from a human donor in good health. Some clones in this sample may be carry-over from other donors' samples.

This chain joins TRBV5-6 and TRBJ2-1, with 7 bases lining up with TRBD2. Trimming at V came to 4 bases and at J to 6 bases, leaving 4 bases not matched to a gene. The germline gives CDR1 SGHDT, CDR2 YYEEEE. CDR3 length: 13 amino acids. Written as DNA, the CDR3 is TGTGCCAGCAGCCTCACTAGCGTCAATGAGCAGTTCTTC. It is translated as CASSLTSVNEQFF.

This clone appeared once. This chain connects TRBV6-6 to TRBJ1-2; perhaps TRBD1 as D (6 bases). Germline V gives CDR1 MNHNY, CDR2 SVGAGI (reference sequence). The CDR3 has 12 residues. V lost 5 bases and J lost 3, with 7 bases in between. Written as DNA, the CDR3 is TGTGCCAGCAGTGAGGGGGACTATGGCTACACCTTC. Its protein product is CASSEGDYGYTF.

The V and J genes are TRBV18 and TRBJ2-1, with TRBD2 matching 12 bases. J lost 4 bases, V lost 3 bases, and 7 bases had no gene match. In germline, CDR1 is KGHSH, CDR2 LQKENI. This CDR3 contains 17 residues. The chain's CDR3 is CASSPRLAGEFYNEQFF. The CDR3 DNA reads TGTGCCAGCTCACCTCGACTAGCGGGAGAATTTTACAATGAGCAGTTCTTC. The variable domain in full, completed from reference TRBV18 and TRBJ2-1, reads NAGVMQNPRHLVRRRGQEARLRCSPMKGHSHVYWYRQLPEEGLKFMVYLQKENIIDESGMPKERFSAEFPKEGPSILRIQQVVRGDSAAYFCASSPRLAGEFYNEQFFGPGTRLTVL.

This chain connects TRBV9 to TRBJ2-1; 12 bases match TRBD2. V trimming: 3 bases; J trimming: 4 bases; junction bases outside the gene matches: 5. Germline-derived CDR1 and CDR2 are SGDLS and YYNGEE. The CDR3 is 16 residues long. CDR3 sequence: CASSGRLAGGYNEQFF. CDR3 DNA: TGTGCCAGCAGCGGACGCCTAGCGGGAGGGTACAATGAGCAGTTCTTC.

The genes are TRBV5-4 and TRBJ1-1; 8 nucleotides align to TRBD1. Germline-derived CDR1 and CDR2 are SGHNT and YYREEE (reference sequence). V gave up 2 bases and J gave up 5 bases; unmatched junction bases: 8. This CDR3 has 15 amino acids. The CDR3 region has the DNA TGTGCCAGCAGCTTAGGAATGGACAGGGCAACTGAAGCTTTCTTT. It encodes CASSLGMDRATEAFF.

The gene calls are TRBV11-2 and TRBJ1-1; D is uncertain. CDR3 length: 13 amino acids. CDR1 SGHAT and CDR2 FQNNGV come from the germline V gene. The ends were cut back, 3 bases at V and 3 bases at J, with 8 bases in the middle. This CDR3 is CASSFNSYTEAFF. CDR3 DNA: TGTGCCAGCAGCTTTAACAGCTACACTGAAGCTTTCTTT.

The count of this clone is one. This chain links TRBV2 with TRBJ2-7, with a possible D match to TRBD1 (6 bases). The length of the CDR3 is 15 residues. V gave up 6 bases and J gave up 2 bases, with 17 bases separating them. Germline values: CDR1 SNHLY, CDR2 FYNNEI. Here the CDR3 reads CASRVRQASPYEQYF. The CDR3 DNA reads TGTGCCAGCAGGGTTCGACAGGCCTCGCCCTACGAGCAGTACTTC.

The chain employs TRBV4-2 and TRBJ2-7; 8 bases map to TRBD2. The CDR3 runs to 14 residues. The junction had 2 bases not matched to a gene; V was cut back by 0 bases and J by 4 bases. Germline lookup yields CDR1 LGHNA and CDR2 YNFKEQ. The CDR3 is CASSQEGLVYEQYF. The CDR3, as DNA: TGTGCCAGCAGCCAAGAGGGACTAGTGTACGAGCAGTACTTC.

The V gene is TRBV6-1, the J gene TRBJ1-1; D is unresolved. The V end lost 4 bases, the J end lost 0 bases, and 9 bases lay between the germline ends. There are 14 residues in the CDR3. Germline V lookup: CDR1 MNHNS, CDR2 SASEGT. CDR3 in DNA: TGTGCCAGCAGTGGGCTAGGTCTGAACACTGAAGCTTTCTTT. Translated, it gives CASSGLGLNTEAFF.

The chain is built from TRBV5-8 and TRBJ2-2, with a tentative D call TRBD1 (5 bases). Germline V CDR1 and CDR2: SGHTS, YDEGEE. This CDR3 comprises 13 residues. V shed 1 base and J shed 6 bases, with 7 bases lying between them. The CDR3 nucleotides are TGTGCCAGCAGCTTGACCAGGGCCGGGGAGCTGTTTTTT. It is translated as CASSLTRAGELFF.

The chain combines TRBV7-8 with TRBJ2-3; perhaps TRBD2 as D (6 bases). Germline V gene data show CDR1 as SGHVS and CDR2 as FQNEAQ. With 1 base removed from V and 3 bases from J, the gap between germline ends came to 17 bases. This CDR3 is 17 amino acids long. The CDR3 nucleotides read TGTGCCAGCAGCTTAGACGCGAACGGGAGATTTACAGATACGCAGTATTTT. Its protein product is CASSLDANGRFTDTQYF. The full variable domain, rest sourced from reference TRBV7-8 and TRBJ2-3, is GAGVSQSPRYKVAKRGQDVALRCDPISGHVSLFWYQQALGQGPEFLTYFQNEAQLDKSGLPSDRFFAERPEGSVSTLKIQRTQQEDSAVYLCASSLDANGRFTDTQYFGPGTRLTVL.

This rearrangement joins TRBV30 to TRBJ2-2; D perhaps matches TRBD2 (5 bases). Germline V lookup: CDR1 GTSNPN, CDR2 SVGIG (reference sequence). Deletions cut 7 bases from V and 6 bases from J, with 15 bases between. The CDR3 totals 13 residues. CDR3 in DNA: TGTGCCTTATCTCTAAACGGGGCCGGGGAGCTGTTTTTT. Translation: CALSLNGAGELFF. The variable domain in full, with the rest retrieved from reference TRBV30 and TRBJ2-2, is SQTIHQWPATLVQPVGSPLSLECTVEGTSNPNLYWYRQAAGRGLQLLFYSVGIGQISSEVPQNLSASRPQDRQFILSSKKLLLSDSGFYLCALSLNGAGELFFGEGSRLTVL.

The rearrangement links TRBV10-3 to TRBJ1-1; D possibly corresponds to TRBD1 (6 bases). From germline, CDR1 is ENHRY and CDR2 SYGVKD. V shed 4 bases and J shed 3 bases, with 9 bases lying between them. The CDR3 is 13 residues long. CDR3 in amino acids: CAISVAGDTEAFF. The CDR3 nucleotides read TGTGCCATCAGTGTGGCAGGGGACACTGAAGCTTTCTTT.

This clone was found once. The chain uses TRBV14 and TRBJ1-1; TRBD1 might be the D (6 bases). The CDR3 is 11 amino acids. Germline V gene sequence: CDR1 SGHDN, CDR2 FVKESK. Deletions cut 5 bases from V and 7 bases from J, with 8 bases between. The CDR3 nucleotides read TGTGCCAGCAGCATGGACAGTGAAGCTTTCTTT. Protein: CASSMDSEAFF.

V and J are TRBV11-3 and TRBJ2-7; 10 bases are shared with TRBD1. This CDR3 region has 13 residues. The V gene end was trimmed by 5 bases and the J gene end by 4 bases; junction bases not matched to a gene: 2. CDR1 is SGHNT and CDR2 is YENEEA in the germline V gene. The CDR3 protein is CASSRDRGYEQYF. The CDR3 nucleotides are TGTGCCAGCAGCCGGGACAGGGGATACGAGCAGTACTTC. The whole variable domain, filled in from reference TRBV11-3 and TRBJ2-7, reads EAGVVQSPRYKIIEKKQPVAFWCNPISGHNTLYWYLQNLGQGPELLIRYENEEAVDDSQLPKDRFSAERLKGVDSTLKIQPAELGDSAVYLCASSRDRGYEQYFGPGTRLTVT.

The V call is TRBV14, the J call TRBJ2-5; D is perhaps TRBD2 (5 bases). Trimming took off 1 base at V and 3 bases at J, with 18 bases between the two ends. CDR3 length equals 17 residues. Germline CDR1 and CDR2: SGHDN and FVKESK. The CDR3 region has the DNA TGTGCCAGCAGCCAAGGCGTTATAGGGTCGGGGAAAGAGACCCAGTACTTC. Translated: CASSQGVIGSGKETQYF. Together with reference TRBV14 and TRBJ2-5, the CDR3 gives the full variable domain: EAGVTQFPSHSVIEKGQTVTLRCDPISGHDNLYWYRRVMGKEIKFLLHFVKESKQDESGMPNNRFLAERTGGTYSTLKVQPAELEDSGVYFCASSQGVIGSGKETQYFGPGTRLLVL.

The rearrangement uses TRBV2 and TRBJ1-5; unclear D gene. From germline, CDR1 is SNHLY and CDR2 FYNNEI. Trimming stripped 9 bases from V and 4 bases from J, with 13 bases between. The CDR3 is made up of 13 amino acids. The CDR3 protein is CASLLGRNQPQHF. CDR3 sequence (DNA): TGTGCCAGTCTTCTCGGGAGGAATCAGCCCCAGCATTTT.

The gene calls are TRBV5-1 and TRBJ2-3; D not certain. Germline CDR1 reads SGHRS; CDR2 reads YFSETQ. V lost 0 bases and J lost 5, with 4 bases in between. The CDR3 has 12 amino acids. As DNA, the CDR3 is TGCGCCAGCAGCTTGGCGGGAGATACGCAGTATTTT. This sequence encodes CASSLAGDTQYF.

This clone has a single count. The chain employs TRBV7-7 and TRBJ1-5; 7 bases map to TRBD1. CDR1 is SSHAT, CDR2 FNYEAQ, per germline (reference sequence). This CDR3 comprises 15 residues. The CDR3, as DNA: TGTGCTAGCGCCGCGACAGGGAGGAGCAATCAGCCCCAGCATTTT. This encodes CASAATGRSNQPQHF.

V and J are TRBV6-6 and TRBJ1-5, with D maybe TRBD1 (5 bases). This CDR3 is 15 amino acids long. The V gene lost 0 bases and the J gene lost 5 bases, with 11 bases spanning the gap. CDR1 and CDR2 from the germline V gene are MNHNY and SVGAGI (reference sequence). CDR3 DNA sequence: TGTGCCAGCAGTTACTCAGCCAGGGTAGATCAGCCCCAGCATTTT. Amino acid sequence: CASSYSARVDQPQHF.

The chain is built from TRBV5-1 and TRBJ2-7; 8 bases match TRBD2. V dropped 0 bases and J dropped 4; count of bases not matched to a gene: 6. The CDR3 loop spans 15 amino acids. Germline-derived CDR1 and CDR2 are SGHRS and YFSETQ. CDR3 sequence reads: CASSLDSGGWYEQYF. As DNA, the CDR3 is TGCGCCAGCAGCTTGGACTCGGGGGGGTGGTACGAGCAGTACTTC.

The gene calls are TRBV30 and TRBJ2-1; 10 bases match TRBD2. J was trimmed by 6 bases and V by 3 bases; bases with no gene match: 8. Germline CDR1 GTSNPN, CDR2 SVGIG (reference sequence). The CDR3 is 15 amino acids. The CDR3 DNA follows: TGTGCCTGGAGCGAGGGACTAGCGAGGGCCAATGAGCAGTTCTTC. Its translation is CAWSEGLARANEQFF.

This chain joins TRBV7-3 and TRBJ2-7, with TRBD1 as a possible D gene (6 bases). The CDR3 is 13 amino acids. Germline V gene lookup returns CDR1 SGHTA and CDR2 FQGTGA. Trimming shortened V by 3 bases and J by 6 bases, and 12 bases separated the two germline ends. CDR3 DNA sequence: TGTGCCAGCAGCTTCACAGGGCCCGGCGAGCAGTACTTC. Its protein product is CASSFTGPGEQYF.

The V call is TRBV5-6, the J call TRBJ1-5; D may be TRBD1 (5 bases). This CDR3 has 13 residues. V lost 3 bases and J 3 bases, leaving 7 bases between the germline ends. Germline V gene lookup returns CDR1 SGHDT and CDR2 YYEEEE. DNA of the CDR3: TGTGCCAGCAGCTGGGGCTACAATCAGCCCCAGCATTTT. As protein: CASSWGYNQPQHF.

The rearrangement links TRBV5-6 to TRBJ2-7; D perhaps matches TRBD1 (6 bases). Germline lookup yields CDR1 SGHDT and CDR2 YYEEEE. Trimming removed 2 bases from V and 3 bases from J, with 18 bases in between. The CDR3 length is 16 residues. CDR3 DNA: TGTGCCAGCAGCTTCACTCCGACAGGTCTCCTCTACGAGCAGTACTTC. It codes for CASSFTPTGLLYEQYF.

V is TRBV2 and J is TRBJ1-2, with D hard to call. The ends were cut back, 6 bases at V and 7 bases at J, with 9 bases in the middle. The CDR3 has 11 amino acids. Germline V gene lookup returns CDR1 SNHLY and CDR2 FYNNEI. The CDR3 sequence is CASRIDFGYTF. The CDR3 DNA is TGTGCCAGCAGAATTGACTTTGGCTACACCTTC.

V gene TRBV7-9 combines with J gene TRBJ2-1; D perhaps matches TRBD2 (5 bases). This CDR3 has 12 amino acids. Germline V CDR1 and CDR2: SEHNR, FQNEAQ (reference sequence). V dropped 5 bases and J dropped 7 bases, with 9 bases sitting between them. The CDR3 reads CASSLPGNEQFF. The CDR3 DNA follows: TGTGCCAGCAGCCTACCGGGAAATGAGCAGTTCTTC.